One T cell receptor (beta chain) is described in this entry. The antigen is unknown. The data derive from a study of a mutant IDH1 vaccine in newly diagnosed glioma. Time point here: week 23, last vaccination. The investigators gave 300 ug of mutant IDH1 20-mer peptide in each vaccine dose, together with topical imiquimod. The germline V gene has CDR1 SNHLY and CDR2 FYNNEI. Trimming took off 7 bases at V and 7 bases at J, with 10 bases between the two ends. The length of the CDR3 is 11 residues. TCRdb's table, derived via immunoSEQ multiplex PCR, lists solely in-frame clones and lacks some. The top ten clones hold roughly 4% of a sample with about 44,000 clones, more than 85% of them seen once.

The sequencing here drew on PBMCs, taken from a glioma patient whose treatment included an IDH1 peptide vaccine. V and J are TRBV2 and TRBJ1-1; D is unresolved. The clonotype comes from a man between 45 and 60 years old with glioma. The CDR3 sequence is CASTIISEAFF. CDR3 sequence (DNA): TGTGCCAGCACAATCATAAGTGAAGCTTTCTTT.